This TCR beta chain comes out of a study of blood T cell repertoires in COVID-19. Study as a whole: From the United States, Italy and Spain came samples of acute and convalescent COVID-19. PBMCs, B-cell-depleted T cells, or T cells were the source of the cDNA or gDNA that made up the material.

In the original processing: For nucleated cells, counts were estimated from reference gene primer amplification. Sequencing used immunoSEQ multiplex PCR; TCRdb keeps in-frame clones, though not all of them. V and J calls and clone size are as listed in that table; D and trimming were resolved from the DNA. The table has a few hundred thousand clones, roughly 80% seen once; the top ten hold around 9.3%. The CDR3 loop spans 19 amino acids. The germline CDR1 and CDR2 sequences are MDHEN and SYDVKM. The junction had 22 bases not matched to a gene; V was cut back by 3 bases and J by 10 bases. This receptor was obtained from a woman aged 80 or older with acute or convalescent COVID-19. V gene TRBV28 combines with J gene TRBJ2-1; 9 nucleotides match TRBD2. Sequencing was done on a sample of peripheral blood. The CDR3 DNA follows: TGTGCCAGCAGTTTTTCCGCGGGAGGGCCCCCTCAAGACATACGGGAGCAGTTCTTC. It is translated as CASSFSAGGPPQDIREQFF.